The clone carrying this T cell receptor (beta chain) was observed a few times. Its antigen is unidentified. Expressed TCRB transcripts were sequenced, since all the RNA that had been isolated was reverse transcribed. Clones were sequenced by immunoSEQ multiplex PCR, and TCRdb holds only the in-frame ones, with some missing. The sample records 250,000 to 350,000 clones, roughly an eighth being singletons. CDR3 length: 15 amino acids. From germline, CDR1 is SGHRS and CDR2 YFSETQ. V lost 3 bases to trimming and J lost 2 bases; unmatched junction nucleotides: 4. This record belongs to a study of beta chain features in type 1 diabetes. Notes on the study in general: Type 1 diabetes patients had moderately but significantly shorter TCRB CDR3s in all four CD4+ subsets.

The sample comprised naive CD4+ T cells from blood. The origin of this receptor is a man aged 25 to 40 with type 1 diabetes. The chain uses TRBV5-1 and TRBJ2-7; 11 nucleotides align to TRBD2. This chain's CDR3 is CASSSISGRAYEQYF. Here the CDR3 DNA reads TGCGCCAGCAGCTCGATTAGCGGGAGGGCCTACGAGCAGTACTTC. The whole variable domain, filled in from reference TRBV5-1 and TRBJ2-7, reads KAGVTQTPRYLIKTRGQQVTLSCSPISGHRSVSWYQQTPGQGLQFLFEYFSETQRNKGNFPGRFSGRQFSNSRSEMNVSTLELGDSALYLCASSSISGRAYEQYFGPGTRLTVT.